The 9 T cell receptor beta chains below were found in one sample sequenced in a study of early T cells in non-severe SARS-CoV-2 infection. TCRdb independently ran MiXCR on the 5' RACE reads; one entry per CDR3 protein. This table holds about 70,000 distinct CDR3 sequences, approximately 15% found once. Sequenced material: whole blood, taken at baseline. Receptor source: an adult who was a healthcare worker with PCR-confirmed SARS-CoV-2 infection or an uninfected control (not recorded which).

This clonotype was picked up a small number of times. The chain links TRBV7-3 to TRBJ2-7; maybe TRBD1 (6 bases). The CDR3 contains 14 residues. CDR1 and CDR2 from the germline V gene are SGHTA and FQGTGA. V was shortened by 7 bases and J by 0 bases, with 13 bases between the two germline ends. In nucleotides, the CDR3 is TGTGCCAGCACCTCCCCAGGGGACTCCTACGAGCAGTACTTC. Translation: CASTSPGDSYEQYF.

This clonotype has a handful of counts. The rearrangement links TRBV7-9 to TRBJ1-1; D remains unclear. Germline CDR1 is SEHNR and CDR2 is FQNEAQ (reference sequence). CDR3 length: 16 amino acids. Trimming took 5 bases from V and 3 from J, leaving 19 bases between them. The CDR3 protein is CASSPGWGESDTEAFF. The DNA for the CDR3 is TGTGCCAGCAGCCCCGGGTGGGGAGAGTCGGACACTGAAGCTTTCTTT.

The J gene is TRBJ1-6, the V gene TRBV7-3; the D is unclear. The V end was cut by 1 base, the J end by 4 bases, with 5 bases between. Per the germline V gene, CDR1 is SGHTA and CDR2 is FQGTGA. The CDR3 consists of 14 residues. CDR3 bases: TGTGCCAGCAGCTTAAGGCCGTATAATTCACCCCTCCACTTT. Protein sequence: CASSLRPYNSPLHF.

CDR3 loop: CASSSLGQGATGELFF. As DNA, the CDR3 is TGTGCCAGCAGCTCCCTTGGGCAGGGGGCGACCGGGGAGCTGTTTTTT. The chain links TRBV7-9 to TRBJ2-2, with 8 bases fitting TRBD1. V shed 4 bases, J shed 5 bases, and the junction held 9 bases outside the gene matches. The germline gives CDR1 SEHNR, CDR2 FQNEAQ (reference sequence). The CDR3 covers 16 residues.

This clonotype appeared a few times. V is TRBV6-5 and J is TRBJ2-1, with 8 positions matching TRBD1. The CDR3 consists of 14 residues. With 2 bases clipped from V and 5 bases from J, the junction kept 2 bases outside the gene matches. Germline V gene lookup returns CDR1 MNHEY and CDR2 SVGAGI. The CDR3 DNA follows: TGTGCCAGCAGTTACCAGGGGGCCGACAATGAGCAGTTCTTC. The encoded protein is CASSYQGADNEQFF.

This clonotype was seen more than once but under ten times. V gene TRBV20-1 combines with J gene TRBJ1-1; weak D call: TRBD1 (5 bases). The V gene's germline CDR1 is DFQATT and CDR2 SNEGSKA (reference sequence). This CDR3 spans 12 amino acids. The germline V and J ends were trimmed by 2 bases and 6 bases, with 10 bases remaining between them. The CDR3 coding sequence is TGCAGTGCTAGACAGGGTTTGGCTGAAGCTTTCTTT. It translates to CSARQGLAEAFF.

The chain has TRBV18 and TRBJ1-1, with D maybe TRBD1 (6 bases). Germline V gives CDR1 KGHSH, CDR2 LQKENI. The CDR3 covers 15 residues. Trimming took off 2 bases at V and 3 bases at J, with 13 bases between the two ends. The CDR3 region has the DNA TGTGCCAGCTCACCATCGGCAGGGGAAGACACTGAAGCTTTCTTT. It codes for CASSPSAGEDTEAFF. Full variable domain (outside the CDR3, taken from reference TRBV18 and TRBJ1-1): NAGVMQNPRHLVRRRGQEARLRCSPMKGHSHVYWYRQLPEEGLKFMVYLQKENIIDESGMPKERFSAEFPKEGPSILRIQQVVRGDSAAYFCASSPSAGEDTEAFFGQGTRLTVV.

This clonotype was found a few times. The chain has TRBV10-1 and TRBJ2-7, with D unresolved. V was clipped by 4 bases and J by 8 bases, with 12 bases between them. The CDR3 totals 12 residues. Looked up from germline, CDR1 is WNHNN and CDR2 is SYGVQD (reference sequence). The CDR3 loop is CASSGRTDQQYF. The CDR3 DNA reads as TGCGCCAGCAGTGGAAGGACGGACCAGCAGTACTTC.

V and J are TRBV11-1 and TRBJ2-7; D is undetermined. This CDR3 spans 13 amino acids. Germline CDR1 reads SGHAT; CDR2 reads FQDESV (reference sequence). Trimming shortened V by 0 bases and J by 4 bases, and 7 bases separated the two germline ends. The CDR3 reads CASSLAGPYEQYF. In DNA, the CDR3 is TGTGCCAGCAGCTTAGCGGGCCCTTACGAGCAGTACTTC. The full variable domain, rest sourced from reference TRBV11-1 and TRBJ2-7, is EAEVAQSPRYKITEKSQAVAFWCDPISGHATLYWYRQILGQGPELLVQFQDESVVDDSQLPKDRFSAERLKGVDSTLKIQPAELGDSAMYLCASSLAGPYEQYFGPGTRLTVT.